What follows describes a single TCR beta chain. The junction departs from the called germline gene at one end, perhaps through a read error. This table comes from immunoSEQ multiplex PCR, and its TCRdb copy is limited to in-frame clones, with some not included. The data hold some 28,000 clones, with around 86% observed a single time. The data derive from a study of T cell changes during pregnancy in multiple sclerosis. Germline CDR1 reads SGDLS; CDR2 reads YYNGEE. The CDR3 extends over 14 amino acids. The chain is built from TRBV9 and TRBJ2-1; 8 nucleotides align to TRBD1. This clonotype was sampled from a female donor in good health, enrolled as a control in a pregnancy study. The sample consisted of CD4+ T cells from peripheral blood mononuclear cells, taken in the first trimester of pregnancy. The CDR3 DNA sequence: TGTGCCAGCAGCCCTCCGGGACAGGCCCCGAAGATGGTCTTC. Protein product: CASSPPGQAPKMVF.